The T cell receptor (beta chain) under discussion was sequenced for a study of T cell repertoires in cytomegalovirus infection. Turning to the study itself: Epitope selection comprised recently identified HLA-C-restricted CMV epitopes and well-studied HLA-B-restricted CMV epitopes. Public TCR beta signatures indicated both CMV infection and matching HLA type.

Study-wide results and limits: HLA-C-restricted CMV-specific TCR beta clonotypes prevailed in the ex vivo response. People with CMV and the relevant HLA were identified by cumulative public TCR beta family frequency.

This clonotype was detected only a few times. Its antigen is as yet unknown. TCRdb used MiXCR to reprocess the reads, holding one entry per CDR3 protein. The repertoire has 450,000 to 600,000 distinct CDR3 sequences, roughly 34% of them found once; the top ten carry 17%. Germline assignment: CDR1 SGHTA and CDR2 FQGNSA. The V and J ends lost 7 bases and 3 bases, in that order; junction bases with no gene match: 6. The CDR3 consists of 14 residues. J is TRBJ2-7 and V is TRBV7-2, with 10 bases identical to TRBD2. This receptor was obtained from a human donor in good health (CMV status not recorded). Some clones in this sample may be carry-over from other donors' samples. The sample was cultured PBMCs, taken from culture after CMV antigen stimulation. In nucleotides, the CDR3 is TGTGCCAGCACCATACTAGCGGGATACTACGAGCAGTACTTC. Amino acids: CASTILAGYYEQYF.